The 14 T cell receptor beta chains presented below share a single source sample, sequenced in a study of cytomegalovirus exposure and HLA in healthy donors. The PCR used 60 Vbeta and 13 Jbeta primers. Clones were read by immunoSEQ multiplex PCR, and TCRdb kept only the in-frame ones, dropping some. Among approximately 86,000 clones listed, 85% were seen once. The sample was PBMCs. Receptors were obtained from a man aged 35-49 years in good health and CMV-seropositive.

The chain recombines TRBV5-4 with TRBJ2-7, with 12 nucleotides matching TRBD2. The V gene's germline CDR1 is SGHNT and CDR2 YYREEE (reference sequence). The V gene end was trimmed by 4 bases and the J gene end by 4 bases; junction bases not matched to a gene: 9. The CDR3 runs 16 residues. The CDR3 spells CASSPSGRAVKYEQYF. The CDR3, as DNA: TGTGCCAGCAGCCCTAGCGGGAGGGCCGTAAAATACGAGCAGTACTTC.

The CDR3 is CASSSTFGQSPAYEQYF. CDR3 bases: TGTGCCAGCAGCTCAACCTTCGGACAGTCCCCTGCCTACGAGCAGTACTTC. The V gene is TRBV7-9, the J gene TRBJ2-7; D may be TRBD1 (6 bases). The V end was cut by 4 bases, the J end by 2 bases, with 21 bases between. The CDR3 is 17 residues long. Germline V gene lookup returns CDR1 SEHNR and CDR2 FQNEAQ (reference sequence).

This chain connects TRBV19 to TRBJ2-7; 7 positions agree with TRBD1. The CDR3 runs to 16 residues. Looked up from germline, CDR1 is LNHDA and CDR2 is SQIVND (reference sequence). V was pared by 4 bases and J by 0 bases, with 9 bases of the junction left unmatched. For the CDR3, the DNA is TGTGCCAGTAGTACCCCAGGGACAGCTGGCTCCTACGAGCAGTACTTC. Translated, it gives CASSTPGTAGSYEQYF.

This rearrangement joins TRBV10-2 to TRBJ1-1; D gene unclear. The CDR3 has 13 residues. V lost 3 bases and J lost 1, with 6 bases in between. CDR1 WSHSY and CDR2 SAAADI come from the germline V gene. CDR3 residues: CASSDVGNTEAFF. The CDR3 DNA sequence: TGCGCCAGCAGTGACGTCGGGAACACTGAAGCTTTCTTT.

The CDR3 bases are TGTGCCAGCAGACCCGACAGGGGGTCCTACGAGCAGTACTTC. Translated, it gives CASRPDRGSYEQYF. This chain connects TRBV6-6 to TRBJ2-7; 9 positions match TRBD1. Germline assignment: CDR1 MNHNY and CDR2 SVGAGI (reference sequence). The CDR3 runs to 14 residues. V dropped 6 bases and J dropped 1; count of bases not matched to a gene: 4.

The genes are TRBV5-1 and TRBJ2-1; 8 bases are shared with TRBD2. The CDR3 loop spans 15 amino acids. Germline trimming cut 0 bases from V and 13 bases from J; bases unmatched to any gene: 12. From germline, CDR1 is SGHRS and CDR2 YFSETQ. CDR3 in DNA: TGCGCCAGCAGCTTGGAGGGTAGCGGGAAGCCTTTACAGTTCTTC. It is translated as CASSLEGSGKPLQFF.

J is TRBJ2-3 and V is TRBV9, with unresolved D. Trimming took 0 bases from V and 4 from J, leaving 3 bases between them. This CDR3 has 12 amino acids. Germline V gene lookup returns CDR1 SGDLS and CDR2 YYNGEE. The CDR3 spells CASSVGPDTQYF. As DNA, the CDR3 is TGTGCCAGCAGCGTAGGGCCAGATACGCAGTATTTT.

The chain couples TRBV4-1 to TRBJ2-3; TRBD2 matches at 12 bases. The V gene's germline CDR1 is MGHRA and CDR2 YSYEKL. The CDR3 consists of 18 residues. J lost 2 bases, V lost 0 bases, and 6 bases had no gene match. CDR3 amino acids: CASSQDRLAGGFTDTQYF. As DNA, the CDR3 is TGCGCCAGCAGCCAAGATCGGCTAGCGGGGGGGTTCACAGATACGCAGTATTTT.

This clone was detected once. The gene calls are TRBV5-4 and TRBJ1-2; 8 nucleotides line up with TRBD1. The CDR3 length is 15 residues. Germline CDR1 reads SGHNT; CDR2 reads YYREEE (reference sequence). The V and J ends lost 6 bases and 2 bases, in that order; junction bases with no gene match: 9. CDR3 in DNA: TGTGCCAGCACCCAATCCCAGGGGGCGAACTATGGCTACACCTTC. It encodes CASTQSQGANYGYTF.

The chain is built from TRBV19 and TRBJ2-7; TRBD1 might be the D (5 bases). Trimming pared 3 bases from V and 9 bases from J, leaving 15 bases between. This CDR3 has 13 amino acids. The germline CDR1 and CDR2 sequences are LNHDA and SQIVND (reference sequence). The CDR3 region has the DNA TGTGCCAGTAGTATTCAGGGAAGGTTCGGGCAGTACTTC. It yields the protein CASSIQGRFGQYF.

The rearrangement joins TRBV6-6 to TRBJ1-6; unclear D gene. The CDR3 runs 14 residues. The V end lost 7 bases, the J end lost 7 bases, and 14 bases lay between the germline ends. Germline V CDR1 and CDR2: MNHNY, SVGAGI (reference sequence). The CDR3 sequence is CASKDGNGNSPLHF. Written as DNA, the CDR3 is TGTGCCAGCAAAGACGGGAATGGGAATTCACCCCTCCACTTT.

The chain carries TRBV9 and TRBJ1-5; D possibly corresponds to TRBD1 (5 bases). The CDR3 covers 15 residues. Germline V gene sequence: CDR1 SGDLS, CDR2 YYNGEE. Deletions cut 4 bases from V and 0 bases from J, with 11 bases between. The CDR3 DNA follows: TGTGCCAGCAGCCCCCGGGGGGATAGCAATCAGCCCCAGCATTTT. Amino acid sequence: CASSPRGDSNQPQHF.

This chain links TRBV28 with TRBJ2-7; 7 positions match TRBD2. Germline values: CDR1 MDHEN, CDR2 SYDVKM. The J segment lost 1 base and the V segment lost 5 bases, leaving 11 bases of the junction unmatched. The CDR3 spans 16 residues. The CDR3 loop reads CASSRTRTRSSYEQYF. The CDR3 nucleotides are TGTGCCAGCAGTCGAACCCGGACTAGGTCTTCCTACGAGCAGTACTTC.

The rearrangement links TRBV11-2 to TRBJ1-1; D might be TRBD1 (6 bases). The CDR3 runs to 14 residues. Germline V CDR1 and CDR2: SGHAT, FQNNGV. V lost 5 bases and J lost 0, with 10 bases in between. CDR3 DNA: TGTGCCAGCAGCCGGCACAGGGTGAACACTGAAGCTTTCTTT. Amino acids: CASSRHRVNTEAFF. Combining the CDR3 with reference TRBV11-2 and TRBJ1-1 gives the whole variable domain EAGVAQSPRYKIIEKRQSVAFWCNPISGHATLYWYQQILGQGPKLLIQFQNNGVVDDSQLPKDRFSAERLKGVDSTLKIQPAKLEDSAVYLCASSRHRVNTEAFFGQGTRLTVV.